This T cell receptor beta chain came from a study of response to subunit inactivated influenza vaccine. General study findings and limits: The authors proposed limited new T cell recruitment per seasonal influenza vaccination.

V was trimmed by 4 bases and J by 1 base, leaving 17 bases between them. CDR3 length equals 17 residues. This clonotype was seen a few times. As yet, its antigen is unknown. TCRdb re-called the RT-PCR reads with MiXCR, one entry per CDR3 protein. The sample yields roughly 710,000 distinct CDR3 sequences, 12% to 15% seen once. The chain has TRBV12-3 or TRBV12-4 and TRBJ1-3; D may be TRBD1 (6 bases). This specimen was PBMCs from blood, taken 14 days before vaccination. The sequence came from a man aged 45 to 65 who received an inactivated influenza vaccine. The CDR3 here is CASSSPGHGISGNTIYF. As DNA, the CDR3 is TGTGCCAGCAGTTCCCCGGGACACGGAATTTCTGGAAACACCATATATTTT.